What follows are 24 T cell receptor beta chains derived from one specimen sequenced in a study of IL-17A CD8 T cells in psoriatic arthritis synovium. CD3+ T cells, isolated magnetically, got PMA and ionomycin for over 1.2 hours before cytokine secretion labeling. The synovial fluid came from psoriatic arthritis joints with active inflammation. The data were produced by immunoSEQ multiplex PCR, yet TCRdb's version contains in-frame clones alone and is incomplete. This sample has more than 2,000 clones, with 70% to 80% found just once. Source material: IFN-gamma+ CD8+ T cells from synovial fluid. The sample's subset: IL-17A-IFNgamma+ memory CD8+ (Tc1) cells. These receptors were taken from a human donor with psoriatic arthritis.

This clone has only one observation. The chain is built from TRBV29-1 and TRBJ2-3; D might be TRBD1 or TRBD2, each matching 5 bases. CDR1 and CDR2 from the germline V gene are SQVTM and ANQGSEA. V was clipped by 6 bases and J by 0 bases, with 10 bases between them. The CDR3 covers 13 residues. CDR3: CSVVGESTDTQYF. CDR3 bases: TGCAGCGTAGTGGGGGAAAGCACAGATACGCAGTATTTT.

CDR3 coding DNA: TGTGCCAGCAGCGGCCCCTATGGCTACACCTTC. It encodes CASSGPYGYTF. This chain joins TRBV9 and TRBJ1-2; D call uncertain. Between the trimmed V and J ends, which lost 3 bases and 4 bases, there was a span of 4 bases. Germline loops: CDR1 SGDLS, CDR2 YYNGEE. This CDR3 region has 11 residues. The variable domain in full, with the rest retrieved from reference TRBV9 and TRBJ1-2, is DSGVTQTPKHLITATGQRVTLRCSPRSGDLSVYWYQQSLDQGLQFLIQYYNGEERAKGNILERFSAQQFPDLHSELNLSSLELGDSALYFCASSGPYGYTFGSGTRLTVV.

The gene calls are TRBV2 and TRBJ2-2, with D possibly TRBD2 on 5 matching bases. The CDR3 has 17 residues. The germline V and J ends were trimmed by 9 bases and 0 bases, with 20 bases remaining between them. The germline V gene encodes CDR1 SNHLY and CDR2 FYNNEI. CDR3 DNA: TGTGCCAGGAGAGAGCTAAGAGGGCACGCGAACACCGGGGAGCTGTTTTTT. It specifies CARRELRGHANTGELFF.

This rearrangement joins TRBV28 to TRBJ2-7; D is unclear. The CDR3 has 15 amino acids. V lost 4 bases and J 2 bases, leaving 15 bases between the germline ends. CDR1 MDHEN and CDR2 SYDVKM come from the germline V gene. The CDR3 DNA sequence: TGTGCCAGCAGTTCGTTGGGGATGGTAGCCTACGAGCAGTACTTC. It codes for CASSSLGMVAYEQYF.

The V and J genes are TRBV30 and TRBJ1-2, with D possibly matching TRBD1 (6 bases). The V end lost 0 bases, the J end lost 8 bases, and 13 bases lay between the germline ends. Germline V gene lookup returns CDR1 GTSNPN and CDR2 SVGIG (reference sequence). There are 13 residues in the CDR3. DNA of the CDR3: TGTGCCTGGAGTGTGTTGGGGGCGGAAGGCTACACCTTC. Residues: CAWSVLGAEGYTF.

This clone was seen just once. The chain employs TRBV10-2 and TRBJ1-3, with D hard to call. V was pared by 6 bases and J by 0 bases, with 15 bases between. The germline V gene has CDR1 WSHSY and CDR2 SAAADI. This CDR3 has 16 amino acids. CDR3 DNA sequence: TGCGCCAGCAGCGACGAGACGTACGTCTCTGGAAACACCATATATTTT. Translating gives CASSDETYVSGNTIYF.

The CDR3 sequence is CASSLMLGPNYGYTF. The DNA for the CDR3 is TGTGCCAGCAGCTTAATGTTGGGTCCTAACTATGGCTACACCTTC. The chain employs TRBV7-3 and TRBJ1-2; D unresolved. Germline values: CDR1 SGHTA, CDR2 FQGTGA. With 1 base removed from V and 0 bases from J, the gap between germline ends came to 9 bases. There are 15 residues in the CDR3.

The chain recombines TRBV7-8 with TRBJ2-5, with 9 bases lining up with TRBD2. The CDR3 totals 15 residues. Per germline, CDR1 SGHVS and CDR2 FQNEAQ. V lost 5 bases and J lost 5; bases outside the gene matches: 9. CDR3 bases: TGTGCCAGCAGCGCCCTAGTAGCGGGGGTGGAGACCCAGTACTTC. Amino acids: CASSALVAGVETQYF.

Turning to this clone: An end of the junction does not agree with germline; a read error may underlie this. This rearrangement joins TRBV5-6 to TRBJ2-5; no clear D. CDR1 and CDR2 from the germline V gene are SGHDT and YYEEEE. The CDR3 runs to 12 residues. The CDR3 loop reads CASSFDQETQYF. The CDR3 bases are TGTGCCAGCAGCTTTGACCAAGAAACCCAGTACTTC.

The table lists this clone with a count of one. This CDR3 is CASRPTGALYNEQFF. DNA of the CDR3: TGTGCCAGCAGACCGACTGGGGCCCTCTACAATGAGCAGTTCTTC. V gene TRBV28 combines with J gene TRBJ2-1; perhaps TRBD1 as D (5 bases). In germline, CDR1 is MDHEN, CDR2 SYDVKM. Trimming removed 6 bases at V and 3 bases at J, with 15 bases between. CDR3 length equals 15 residues.

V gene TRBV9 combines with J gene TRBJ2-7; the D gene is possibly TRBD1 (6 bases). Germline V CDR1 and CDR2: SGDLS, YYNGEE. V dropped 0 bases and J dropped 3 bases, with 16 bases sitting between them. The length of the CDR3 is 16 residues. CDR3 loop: CASSVAAGANYYEQYF. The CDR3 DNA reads TGTGCCAGCAGCGTAGCCGCAGGGGCTAATTACTACGAGCAGTACTTC.

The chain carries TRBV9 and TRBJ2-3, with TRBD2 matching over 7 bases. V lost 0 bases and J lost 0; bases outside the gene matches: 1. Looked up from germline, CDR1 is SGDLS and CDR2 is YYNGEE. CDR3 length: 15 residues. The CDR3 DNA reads TGTGCCAGCAGCGTAGGTAGCGGGAGCACAGATACGCAGTATTTT. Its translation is CASSVGSGSTDTQYF.

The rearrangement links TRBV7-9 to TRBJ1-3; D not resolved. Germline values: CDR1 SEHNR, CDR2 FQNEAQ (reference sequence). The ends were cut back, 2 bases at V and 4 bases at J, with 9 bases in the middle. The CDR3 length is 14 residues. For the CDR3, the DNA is TGTGCCAGCAGCTTATGGTTAGGAGGAAACACCATATATTTT. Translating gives CASSLWLGGNTIYF.

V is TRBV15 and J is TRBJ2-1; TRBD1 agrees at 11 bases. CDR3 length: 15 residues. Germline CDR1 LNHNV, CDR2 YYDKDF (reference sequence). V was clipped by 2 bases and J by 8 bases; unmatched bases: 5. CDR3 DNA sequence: TGTGCCACCAGCAGATCCGGGACAGGGGGTTATGAGCAGTTCTTC. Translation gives CATSRSGTGGYEQFF.

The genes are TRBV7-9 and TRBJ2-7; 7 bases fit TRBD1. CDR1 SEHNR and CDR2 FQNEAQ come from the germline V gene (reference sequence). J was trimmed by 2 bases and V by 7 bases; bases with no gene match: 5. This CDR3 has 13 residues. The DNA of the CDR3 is TGTGCCAGCACCGAGACAGGGACCTACGAGCAGTACTTC. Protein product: CASTETGTYEQYF.

CDR3 region: CASSKVTASGQETQYF. The CDR3 coding sequence is TGTGCCAGCAGCAAAGTCACTGCCAGTGGGCAAGAGACCCAGTACTTC. The rearrangement uses TRBV21-1 and TRBJ2-5. TRBV21-1 is a recognized pseudogene. The CDR3 has 16 residues.

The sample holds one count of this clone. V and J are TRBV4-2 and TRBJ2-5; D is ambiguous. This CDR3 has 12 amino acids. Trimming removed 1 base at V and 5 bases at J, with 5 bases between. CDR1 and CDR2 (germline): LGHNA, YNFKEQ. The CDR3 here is CASSQVLETQYF. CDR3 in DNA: TGTGCCAGCAGCCAAGTCCTGGAGACCCAGTACTTC.

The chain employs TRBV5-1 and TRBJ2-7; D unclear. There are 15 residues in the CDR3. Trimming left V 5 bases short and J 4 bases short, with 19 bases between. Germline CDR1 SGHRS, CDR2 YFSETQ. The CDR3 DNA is TGCGCCAGCAGTCCTCCGGAGTTCGATTATTACGAGCAGTACTTC. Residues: CASSPPEFDYYEQYF.

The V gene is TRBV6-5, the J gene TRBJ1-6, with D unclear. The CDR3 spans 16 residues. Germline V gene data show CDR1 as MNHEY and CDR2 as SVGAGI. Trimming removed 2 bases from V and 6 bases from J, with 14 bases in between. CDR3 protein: CASSYVASLFNSPLHF. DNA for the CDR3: TGTGCCAGCAGTTACGTCGCCAGCCTCTTTAATTCACCCCTCCACTTT.

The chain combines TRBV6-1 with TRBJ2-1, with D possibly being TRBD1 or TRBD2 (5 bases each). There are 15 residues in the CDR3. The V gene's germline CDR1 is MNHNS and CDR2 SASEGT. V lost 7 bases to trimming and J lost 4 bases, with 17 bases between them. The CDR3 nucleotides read TGTGCCAGCACTAACTTCAGGGACCATTACAATGAGCAGTTCTTC. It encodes CASTNFRDHYNEQFF.

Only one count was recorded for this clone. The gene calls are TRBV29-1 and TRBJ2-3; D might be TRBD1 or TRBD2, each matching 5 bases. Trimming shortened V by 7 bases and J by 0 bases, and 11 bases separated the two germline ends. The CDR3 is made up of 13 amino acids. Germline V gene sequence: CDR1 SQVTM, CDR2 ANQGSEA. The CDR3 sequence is CSAGTASTDTQYF. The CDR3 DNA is TGCAGCGCCGGGACGGCTAGCACAGATACGCAGTATTTT.

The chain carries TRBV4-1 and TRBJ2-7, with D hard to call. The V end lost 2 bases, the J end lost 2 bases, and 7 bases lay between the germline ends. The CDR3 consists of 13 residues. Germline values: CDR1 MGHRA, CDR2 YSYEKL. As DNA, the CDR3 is TGCGCCAGCAGCCAATTTAATCCCTACGAGCAGTACTTC. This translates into CASSQFNPYEQYF.

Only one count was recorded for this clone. The CDR3: CASSRISGGGNEQFF. CDR3 bases: TGTGCCAGTAGTAGGATAAGCGGGGGGGGAAATGAGCAGTTCTTC. This chain links TRBV19 with TRBJ2-1, with TRBD2 matching over 10 bases. This CDR3 has 15 residues. V was clipped by 4 bases and J by 7 bases; unmatched bases: 7. Germline CDR1 reads LNHDA; CDR2 reads SQIVND (reference sequence). Together with reference TRBV19 and TRBJ2-1, the CDR3 gives the full variable domain: DGGITQSPKYLFRKEGQNVTLSCEQNLNHDAMYWYRQDPGQGLRLIYYSQIVNDFQKGDIAEGYSVSREKKESFPLTVTSAQKNPTAFYLCASSRISGGGNEQFFGPGTRLTVL.

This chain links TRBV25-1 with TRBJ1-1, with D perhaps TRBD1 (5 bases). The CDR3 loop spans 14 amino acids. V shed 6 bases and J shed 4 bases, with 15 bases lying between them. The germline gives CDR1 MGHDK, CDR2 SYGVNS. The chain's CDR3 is CASSPSGGFTEAFF. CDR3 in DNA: TGTGCCAGCAGCCCAAGTGGGGGTTTCACTGAAGCTTTCTTT.